A single sample gave rise to the 21 T cell receptor beta chains below, sequenced in a study of T cells expressing NK-cell markers. TCRdb re-called the 5' RACE reads; every CDR3 protein appears as one record, without DNA. The specimen's table records almost 450,000 distinct CDR3 sequences. Specimen: blood T cells: a sorted CD56 or NKG2C T cell subset, CD4+ or CD8+ T cells, or bulk PBMC T cells (not recorded which). Receptors originate from a woman between 18 and 75 years old in good health.

The chain employs TRBV12-3 or TRBV12-4 and TRBJ2-1; TCRdb lists TRBD1, though no DNA is available to test this call. The length of the CDR3 is 14 residues. The CDR3: CASTRGQDSNEQFF.

This chain uses TRBV6-1 with TRBJ2-6. Germline V gene sequence: CDR1 MNHNS, CDR2 SASEGT. The CDR3 is 15 amino acids. The CDR3 here is CASSRPGSGANVLTF.

CDR3 region: CATSDPGGYGQFF. J is TRBJ2-1 and V is TRBV24-1; TCRdb lists TRBD1, though no DNA is available to test this call. The CDR3 runs to 13 residues. Germline V lookup: CDR1 KGHDR, CDR2 SFDVKD.

This chain uses TRBV4-3 with TRBJ2-4; TCRdb's assignment of TRBD1 cannot be checked, as there is no DNA. The length of the CDR3 is 13 residues. The germline CDR1 and CDR2 sequences are LGHNA and YSLEER. CDR3 sequence reads: CASSQEPRSIQYF.

The chain combines TRBV2 with TRBJ2-7; TCRdb's D gene call, TRBD1, goes unchecked for lack of DNA. The germline V gene encodes CDR1 SNHLY and CDR2 FYNNEI. This CDR3 comprises 15 residues. Here the CDR3 reads CASSEGDRGSYEQYF.

The V and J genes are TRBV5-5 and TRBJ2-1; TCRdb gives TRBD2 as the D gene, but with no DNA this cannot be confirmed. Germline lookup yields CDR1 SGHKS and CDR2 YYEKEE (reference sequence). This CDR3 contains 15 residues. CDR3 region: CASSLAAGVGNEQFF.

The CDR3 region is CASSQDLRTLGYEQYF. The rearrangement links TRBV4-3 to TRBJ2-7; as DNA is missing, the TRBD1 call by TCRdb cannot be tested. Germline V gene data show CDR1 as LGHNA and CDR2 as YSLEER. The CDR3 extends over 16 amino acids.

The rearrangement uses TRBV20-1 and TRBJ2-5. In germline, CDR1 is DFQATT, CDR2 SNEGSKA (reference sequence). The CDR3 covers 12 residues. The CDR3 spells CSARVPKETQYF.

CDR3 sequence: CASSFNGNTEAFF. The chain is built from TRBV6-2 or TRBV6-3 and TRBJ1-1. Germline V gene sequence: CDR1 MNHEY, CDR2 SVGEGT. The CDR3 extends over 13 amino acids.

V gene TRBV18 combines with J gene TRBJ2-1; TCRdb's D call, TRBD1, is unchecked because there is no DNA. This CDR3 region has 15 residues. The germline CDR1 and CDR2 sequences are KGHSH and LQKENI. CDR3 residues: CASSPSRGSYNEQFF.

V and J are TRBV20-1 and TRBJ2-5; TCRdb picks TRBD2, but there is no DNA to check that call. Germline CDR1 reads DFQATT; CDR2 reads SNEGSKA (reference sequence). This CDR3 is built from 13 residues. This CDR3 reads CSARDGREVTQYF.

The chain couples TRBV7-3 to TRBJ1-1; TCRdb indicates TRBD1, and absent DNA this call remains unverified. The length of the CDR3 is 16 residues. Germline V gene sequence: CDR1 SGHTA, CDR2 FQGTGA. CDR3 residues: CASSLSPDRRNTEAFF.

This sequence joins TRBV20-1 and TRBJ2-7; TCRdb designates TRBD1, a call that cannot be tested without DNA. Germline-derived CDR1 and CDR2 are DFQATT and SNEGSKA (reference sequence). The CDR3 totals 14 residues. This CDR3 is CSAISGDGAYEQYF.

V is TRBV27 and J is TRBJ2-5; the D gene TCRdb calls, TRBD1, cannot be checked with no DNA. CDR1 is MNHEY and CDR2 is SMNVEV in the germline V gene (reference sequence). The CDR3 spans 14 residues. The CDR3 region is CASSPLFEGETQYF.

J is TRBJ2-5 and V is TRBV5-1; the TCRdb call, TRBD1, lacks DNA for checking. Per the germline V gene, CDR1 is SGHRS and CDR2 is YFSETQ. The CDR3 covers 14 residues. The CDR3 protein is CASSLETAGETQYF.

CDR3 sequence reads: CASSFPGRGTQYF. The chain links TRBV3-1 to TRBJ2-3; no DNA is available, so the TRBD2 call from TCRdb remains unchecked. The V gene's germline CDR1 is LGHDT and CDR2 YNNKEL (reference sequence). This CDR3 has 13 residues.

The chain links TRBV12-3 or TRBV12-4 to TRBJ1-3; no DNA is available, so the TRBD1 call from TCRdb remains unchecked. The CDR3 runs 14 residues. The CDR3 sequence: CASSLGDWRNTIYF.

The chain carries TRBV20-1 and TRBJ2-5; TCRdb's D call of TRBD2 is untestable without DNA. This CDR3 is 16 amino acids long. The germline V gene has CDR1 DFQATT and CDR2 SNEGSKA (reference sequence). CDR3: CSARDLSLREGETQYF.

CDR3 in amino acids: CASSSPSIRNEKLFF. The chain couples TRBV7-2 to TRBJ1-4; there is no DNA to check the TCRdb D call of TRBD1. The CDR3 totals 15 residues. Germline V CDR1 and CDR2: SGHTA, FQGNSA.

The chain combines TRBV5-1 with TRBJ2-1; as DNA is missing, the TRBD2 call by TCRdb cannot be tested. The CDR3 runs to 15 residues. Looked up from germline, CDR1 is SGHRS and CDR2 is YFSETQ. The chain's CDR3 is CASSLGLAGPNEQFF.

J is TRBJ2-1 and V is TRBV7-3; there is no DNA to check the TCRdb D call of TRBD2. The CDR3 consists of 16 residues. Germline V CDR1 and CDR2: SGHTA, FQGTGA. CDR3 sequence: CASSLRPGLQYNEQFF.